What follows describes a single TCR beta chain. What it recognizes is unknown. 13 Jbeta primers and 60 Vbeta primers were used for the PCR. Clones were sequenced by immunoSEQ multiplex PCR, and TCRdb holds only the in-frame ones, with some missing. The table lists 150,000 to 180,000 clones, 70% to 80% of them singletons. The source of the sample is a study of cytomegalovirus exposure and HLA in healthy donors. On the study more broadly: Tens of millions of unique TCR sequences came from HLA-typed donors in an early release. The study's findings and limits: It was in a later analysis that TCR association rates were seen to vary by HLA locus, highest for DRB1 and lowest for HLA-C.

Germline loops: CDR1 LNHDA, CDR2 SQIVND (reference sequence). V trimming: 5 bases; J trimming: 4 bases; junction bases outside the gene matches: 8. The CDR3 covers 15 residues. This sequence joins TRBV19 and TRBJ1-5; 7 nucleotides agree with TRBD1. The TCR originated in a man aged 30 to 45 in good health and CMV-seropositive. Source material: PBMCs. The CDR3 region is CASSPQDRLNQPQHF. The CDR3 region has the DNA TGTGCCAGTAGTCCCCAGGACAGGCTGAATCAGCCCCAGCATTTT.